This paragraph covers one T cell receptor (beta chain) sequence. Antigen unknown. This record belongs to a study of OX40 agonist ivuxolimab in advanced cancers. Study in general: At 0.01 to 10 mg/kg, ivuxolimab was administered intravenously to patients every 2 weeks. Among those treated, three patients had partial responses, one with hepatocellular carcinoma and two with cutaneous melanoma. Study-level points and caveats: Both CD4+ and CD8+ T cell populations in blood had undergone clonal expansion by week 6 at 0.1 to 3.0 mg/kg. Expanded clones belonging to CD8+ T cells outnumbered, on average, those of CD4+.

Assay used: immunoSEQ multiplex PCR; TCRdb lists only in-frame clones, some missing. The sample has approximately 77,000 clones; roughly four fifths are singletons. The material sequenced was CD4+ or CD8+ T cells sorted from blood, taken in a trial of the OX40 agonist ivuxolimab. The origin of this receptor is an adult with an advanced solid tumor such as melanoma, head and neck, liver or kidney cancer.

The CDR3 DNA follows: TGTGCCAGCAGTTTATCAGGGGGTATTCCCTACGAGCAGTACTTC. Translated, it gives CASSLSGGIPYEQYF. The V call is TRBV27, the J call TRBJ2-7, with a weak D call TRBD1 (6 bases). Trimming shortened V by 0 bases and J by 2 bases, and 11 bases separated the two germline ends. The CDR3 sequence is 15 residues long. CDR1 is MNHEY, CDR2 SMNVEV, per germline (reference sequence).